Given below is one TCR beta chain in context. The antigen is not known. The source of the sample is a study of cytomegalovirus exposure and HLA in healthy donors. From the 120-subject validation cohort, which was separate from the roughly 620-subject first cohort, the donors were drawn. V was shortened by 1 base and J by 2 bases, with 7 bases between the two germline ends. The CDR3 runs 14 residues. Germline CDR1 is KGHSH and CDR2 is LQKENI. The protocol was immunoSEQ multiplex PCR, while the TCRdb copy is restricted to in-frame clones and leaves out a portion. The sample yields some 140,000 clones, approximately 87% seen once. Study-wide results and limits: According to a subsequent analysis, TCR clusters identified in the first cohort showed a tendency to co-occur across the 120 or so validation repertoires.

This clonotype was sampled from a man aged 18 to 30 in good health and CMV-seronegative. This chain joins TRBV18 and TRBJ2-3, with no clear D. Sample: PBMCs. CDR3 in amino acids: CASSPLQNTDTQYF. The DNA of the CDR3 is TGTGCCAGCTCACCACTGCAGAACACAGATACGCAGTATTTT.